This T cell receptor beta chain was profiled in a study of cytotoxic CD8 clonotypes in ibrutinib-treated CLL. Study-wide results and caveats: Having risen at ibrutinib response, clonality had fallen back toward baseline by progression.

The CDR3 contains 13 residues. The junction had 8 bases not matched to a gene; V was cut back by 10 bases and J by 6 bases. Germline CDR1 LNHDA, CDR2 SQIVND (reference sequence). TCRdb keeps only in-frame clones here, not all; method: immunoSEQ multiplex PCR. Seen here are 19,000 or so clones, roughly three fifths observed once, and the top ten hold roughly 25%. This clone was seen a single time. Its antigen is unknown. V and J are TRBV19 and TRBJ2-1, with TRBD2 matching 8 bases. The specimen was PBMCs, collected after 12 months of ibrutinib treatment. This sequence was found in a human donor with chronic lymphocytic leukemia. The CDR3 nucleotides read TGTGCCACCTGCGCGGGAGGCCCCAATGAGCAGTTCTTC. It yields the protein CATCAGGPNEQFF.